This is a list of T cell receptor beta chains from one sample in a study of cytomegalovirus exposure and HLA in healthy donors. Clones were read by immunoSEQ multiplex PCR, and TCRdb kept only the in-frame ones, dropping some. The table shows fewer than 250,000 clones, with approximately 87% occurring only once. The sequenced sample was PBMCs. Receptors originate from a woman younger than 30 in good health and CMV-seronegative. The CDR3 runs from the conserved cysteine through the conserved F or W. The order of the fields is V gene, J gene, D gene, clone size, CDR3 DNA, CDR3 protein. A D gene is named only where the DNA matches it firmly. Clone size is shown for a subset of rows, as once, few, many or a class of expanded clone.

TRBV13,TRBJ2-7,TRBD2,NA,TGTGCCAGCAAGGAGGCGGGGAGGGACGAGCAGTACTTC,CASKEAGRDEQYF
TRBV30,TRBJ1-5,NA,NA,TGTGCCTGGGACTTAGACGGTAATAGCAATCAGCCCCAGCATTTT,CAWDLDGNSNQPQHF
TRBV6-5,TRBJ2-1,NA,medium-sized,TGTGCCAGCAGACTCGGTAGCTACAATGAGCAGTTCTTC,CASRLGSYNEQFF
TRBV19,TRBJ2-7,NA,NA,TGTGCCAGTAGTAATCCGCCATACGAGCAGTACTTC,CASSNPPYEQYF
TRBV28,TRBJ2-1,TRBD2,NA,TGTGCCAGCAGTCACCCGAGCGGGAGCTCCTACAATGAGCAGTTCTTC,CASSHPSGSSYNEQFF
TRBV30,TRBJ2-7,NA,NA,TGTGCCTGGAGTTCCGGGTCGGGCGAGCAGTACTTC,CAWSSGSGEQYF
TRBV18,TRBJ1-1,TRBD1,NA,TGTGCCAGCTCACCCGACAGGGCCAACACTGAAGCTTTCTTT,CASSPDRANTEAFF
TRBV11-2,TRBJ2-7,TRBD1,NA,TGTGCCAGCAGCTTAGCCCGGACAGGGACCTACGAGCAGTACTTC,CASSLARTGTYEQYF
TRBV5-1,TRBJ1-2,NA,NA,TGCGCCAGCAGCCCAACGACAGTTAACTATGGCTACACCTTC,CASSPTTVNYGYTF
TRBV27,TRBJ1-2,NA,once,TGTGCCAGTGGCCGGACCGTTAACTATGGCTACACCTTC,CASGRTVNYGYTF
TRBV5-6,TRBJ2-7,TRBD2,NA,TGTGCCAGCAGCGGAGGACTAGCGGGAGATAGGTACGAGCAGTACTTC,CASSGGLAGDRYEQYF
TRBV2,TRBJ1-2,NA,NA,TGTGCCAGCAGTGCACAGGGTTCGGTCCTGCAGACTAAGGGCTACACCTTC,CASSAQGSVLQTKGYTF
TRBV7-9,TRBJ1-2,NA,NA,TGTGCCAGCGAAGGGACCCAATGGGGCTATGGCTACACCTTC,CASEGTQWGYGYTF
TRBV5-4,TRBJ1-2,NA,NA,TGTGCCAGCAGTTTCGGACAGAGCCCCTATGGCTACACCTTC,CASSFGQSPYGYTF
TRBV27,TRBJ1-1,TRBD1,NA,TGTGCCAGCAGCCCCGGACAGGGTAGTGAAGCTTTCTTT,CASSPGQGSEAFF
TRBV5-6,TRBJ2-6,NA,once,TGTGCCAGCAGCTTGGTAGGTTACTCTGGGGCCAACGTCCTGACTTTC,CASSLVGYSGANVLTF
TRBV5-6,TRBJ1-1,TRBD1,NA,TGTGCCAGCAGCTTGTACGCAGGGGGCTCTAACACTGAAGCTTTCTTT,CASSLYAGGSNTEAFF
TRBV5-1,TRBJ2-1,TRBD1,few,TGCGCCAGCAGCCGCGGCGGGACAGGGACCTACAATGAGCAGTTCTTC,CASSRGGTGTYNEQFF